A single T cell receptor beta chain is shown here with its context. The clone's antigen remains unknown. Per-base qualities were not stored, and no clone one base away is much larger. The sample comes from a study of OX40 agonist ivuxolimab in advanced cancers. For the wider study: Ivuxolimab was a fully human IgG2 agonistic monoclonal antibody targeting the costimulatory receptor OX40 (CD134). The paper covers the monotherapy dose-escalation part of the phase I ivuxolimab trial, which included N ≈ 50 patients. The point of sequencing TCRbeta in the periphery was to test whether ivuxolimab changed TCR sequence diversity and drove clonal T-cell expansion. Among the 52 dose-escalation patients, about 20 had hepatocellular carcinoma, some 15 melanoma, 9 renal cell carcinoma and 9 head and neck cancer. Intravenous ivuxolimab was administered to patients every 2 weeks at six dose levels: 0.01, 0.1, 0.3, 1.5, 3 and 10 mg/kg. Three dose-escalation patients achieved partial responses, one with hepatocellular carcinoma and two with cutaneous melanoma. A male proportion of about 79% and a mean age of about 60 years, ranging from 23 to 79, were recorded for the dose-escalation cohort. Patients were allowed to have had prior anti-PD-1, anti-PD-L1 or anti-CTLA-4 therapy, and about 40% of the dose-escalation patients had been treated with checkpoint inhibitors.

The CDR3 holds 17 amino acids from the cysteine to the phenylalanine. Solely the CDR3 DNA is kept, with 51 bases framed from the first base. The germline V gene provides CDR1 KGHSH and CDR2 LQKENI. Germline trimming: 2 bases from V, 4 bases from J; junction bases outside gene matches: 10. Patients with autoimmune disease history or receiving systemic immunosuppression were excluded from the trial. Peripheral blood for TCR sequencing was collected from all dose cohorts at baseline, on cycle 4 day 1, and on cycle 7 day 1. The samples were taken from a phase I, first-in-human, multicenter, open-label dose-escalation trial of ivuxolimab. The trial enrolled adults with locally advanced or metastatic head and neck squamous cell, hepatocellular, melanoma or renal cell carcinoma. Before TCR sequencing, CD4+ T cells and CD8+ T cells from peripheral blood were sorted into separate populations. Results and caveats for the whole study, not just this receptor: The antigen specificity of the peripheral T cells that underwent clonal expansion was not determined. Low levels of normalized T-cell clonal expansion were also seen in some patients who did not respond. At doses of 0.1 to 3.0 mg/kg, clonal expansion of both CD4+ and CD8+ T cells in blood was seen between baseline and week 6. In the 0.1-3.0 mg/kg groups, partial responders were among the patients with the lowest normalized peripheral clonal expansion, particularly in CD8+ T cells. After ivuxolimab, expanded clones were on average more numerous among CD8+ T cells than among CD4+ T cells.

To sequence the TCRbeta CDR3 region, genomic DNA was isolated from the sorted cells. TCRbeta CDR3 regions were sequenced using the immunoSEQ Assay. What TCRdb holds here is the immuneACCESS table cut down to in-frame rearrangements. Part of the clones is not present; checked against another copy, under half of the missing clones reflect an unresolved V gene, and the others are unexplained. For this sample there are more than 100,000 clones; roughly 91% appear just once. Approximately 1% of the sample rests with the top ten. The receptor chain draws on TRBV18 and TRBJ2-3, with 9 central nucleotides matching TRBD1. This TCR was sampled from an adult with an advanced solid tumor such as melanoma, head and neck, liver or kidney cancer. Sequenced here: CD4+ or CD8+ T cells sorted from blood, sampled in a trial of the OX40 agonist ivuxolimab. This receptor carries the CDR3 CASSPTVSDRGADTQYF. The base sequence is TGTGCCAGCTCACCAACAGTATCGGACAGGGGCGCAGATACGCAGTATTTT.